This T cell receptor (beta chain) was sequenced in a study of blood T cell repertoires in COVID-19. At the level of the study: Samples of COVID-19 (acute and convalescent) were obtained from the United States, Italy and Spain. Nucleic acid was either cDNA or gDNA, and it came from T cells, B-cell-depleted T cells, or PBMCs.

Germline loops: CDR1 ENHRY, CDR2 SYGVKD. V dropped 2 bases and J dropped 10; count of bases not matched to a gene: 7. The CDR3 contains 15 residues. Per the authors' pipeline: The assay estimated nucleated cells by amplifying reference gene primers. The table came from immunoSEQ multiplex PCR; TCRdb's copy has only in-frame clones and leaves some out. D and trimming were read from the DNA, whereas the V and J calls and clone size are those reported in that table. This sample yields about 74,000 clones, of which roughly 80% are seen a single time; 8.5% to 10% belongs to the top ten. Sequenced material: peripheral blood. This sequence was found in a man between 50 and 59 years old with active COVID-19. The chain links TRBV10-3 to TRBJ1-6; TRBD1 matches 8 bases. CDR3 protein: CAISESQGAVSPLHF. DNA for the CDR3: TGTGCCATCAGTGAGAGTCAGGGGGCGGTCTCACCCCTCCACTTT.